Below, 11 T cell receptor beta chains from the same sample are listed, as sequenced in a study of blood T cell repertoires in COVID-19 (dated by TCRdb to about 2020). The library was obtained by the immunoSEQ multiplex PCR assay. The table comes from immuneACCESS by way of TCRdb, which keeps in-frame sequences with V and J called. Part of the clones is missing from these tables; in studies checked, under half for an unresolved V gene and the rest for unknown reasons. This sample lists nearly 80,000 clones; 87% were detected once. The ten largest make up around 5% of the sample. Specimen: peripheral blood. The receptors were sampled from a woman older than 75 with active or convalescent COVID-19.

V gene TRBV3-1 (or the pseudogene TRBV3-2) combines with J gene TRBJ2-7; D uncertain. From germline, CDR1 is LGHDT and CDR2 YNNKEL (reference sequence). The ends were cut back, 1 base at V and 0 bases at J, with 7 bases in the middle. The CDR3 runs to 14 residues. CDR3 sequence: CASSQGWSSYEQYF. The CDR3, as DNA: TGTGCCAGCAGCCAAGGGTGGAGCTCCTACGAGCAGTACTTC.

CDR3: CASSLAPDRVRQYF. DNA of the CDR3: TGTGCCAGCAGCTTAGCACCCGACAGGGTTCGGCAGTACTTC. The chain uses TRBV7-9 and TRBJ2-7, with TRBD1 identical over 7 bases. Germline CDR1 is SEHNR and CDR2 is FQNEAQ (reference sequence). This CDR3 comprises 14 residues. V was pared by 0 bases and J by 9 bases, with 8 bases of the junction left unmatched.

The genes are TRBV29-1 and TRBJ1-2, with D perhaps TRBD1 (6 bases). V gave up 7 bases and J gave up 3 bases, with 12 bases separating them. The CDR3 length is 12 residues. Germline-derived CDR1 and CDR2 are SQVTM and ANQGSEA. The CDR3 sequence: CSDLKGDYGYTF. The CDR3 DNA is TGCAGCGACCTAAAGGGGGACTATGGCTACACCTTC.

This chain connects TRBV3-1 (or the pseudogene TRBV3-2) to TRBJ2-7, with 10 bases aligning to TRBD2. This CDR3 has 14 amino acids. CDR1 and CDR2 (germline): LGHDT, YNNKEL (reference sequence). V gave up 4 bases and J gave up 1 base; unmatched junction bases: 1. CDR3 protein: CASSRAGGSYEQYF. CDR3 sequence (DNA): TGTGCCAGCAGCCGAGCGGGAGGGTCCTACGAGCAGTACTTC.

The chain carries TRBV2 and TRBJ2-5; 9 bases line up with TRBD2. CDR1 is SNHLY and CDR2 is FYNNEI in the germline V gene. The CDR3 length is 16 residues. V lost 4 bases to trimming and J lost 2 bases; unmatched junction nucleotides: 8. The DNA of the CDR3 is TGTGCCAGCAGTGTATCAAGCGGGAGGTTTCAAGAGACCCAGTACTTC. This codes for CASSVSSGRFQETQYF.

A single count supports this clone. The chain couples TRBV12-3 or TRBV12-4 to TRBJ1-2; no reliable D call. The length of the CDR3 is 13 residues. V was clipped by 5 bases and J by 6 bases, with 13 bases between them. The CDR3 here is CASSPPKRDGYTF. Written as DNA, the CDR3 is TGTGCCAGCAGTCCCCCCAAGAGGGATGGCTACACCTTC.

A single count supports this clone. The rearrangement links TRBV7-2 to TRBJ2-3; the D is unclear. This CDR3 contains 12 residues. V was pared by 0 bases and J by 7 bases, with 5 bases between. CDR1 is SGHTA and CDR2 is FQGNSA in the germline V gene. CDR3 sequence (DNA): TGTGCCAGCAGCTTAGCGCACTATACGCAGTATTTT. The encoded protein is CASSLAHYTQYF.

The rearrangement uses TRBV28 and TRBJ1-1, with TRBD1 identical over 10 bases. V was clipped by 11 bases and J by 3 bases; unmatched bases: 6. The CDR3 sequence is 13 residues long. The V gene's germline CDR1 is MDHEN and CDR2 SYDVKM. CDR3 region: CAGTGTGDTEAFF. CDR3 in DNA: TGTGCCGGTACCGGGACAGGGGACACTGAAGCTTTCTTT.

This clone has only one observation. The junction and the germline gene differ at one end; a read error may be behind it. The chain employs TRBV4-1 and TRBJ2-7; 8 bases are shared with TRBD1. This CDR3 has 11 residues. Per germline, CDR1 MGHRA and CDR2 YSYEKL. The CDR3 region has the DNA TGCGCCAGCAGCCGGGACAGGAAACTGCACTTC. It is translated as CASSRDRKLHF.

The chain links TRBV7-6 to TRBJ2-5; TRBD1 aligns across 10 bases. Germline V gene lookup returns CDR1 SGHVS and CDR2 FNYEAQ. The junction had 7 bases not matched to a gene; V was cut back by 5 bases and J by 1 base. This CDR3 comprises 16 residues. The CDR3 nucleotides read TGTGCCAGCAGCAAAGGACAGGGGGTCATCCAAGAGACCCAGTACTTC. It specifies CASSKGQGVIQETQYF.

This chain links TRBV7-2 with TRBJ2-5; a weak D match, TRBD2 (8 bases). The CDR3 runs 16 residues. The germline V and J ends were trimmed by 2 bases and 5 bases, with 18 bases remaining between them. Germline loops: CDR1 SGHTA, CDR2 FQGNSA. The CDR3 nucleotides are TGTGCCAGCAGCTTATCCGCCGGGAGGGGGCAGGAGACCCAGTACTTC. It encodes CASSLSAGRGQETQYF.